These 15 T cell receptor beta chains were all obtained from the same sample, sequenced in a study of graft-versus-host responses after intestinal transplantation. The method was immunoSEQ multiplex PCR; TCRdb's version includes in-frame clones alone and lacks a portion of them. The sample contains some 4,000 clones, around 28% of which appear only once. Source: alloreactive CD4+ T cells from a mixed lymphocyte reaction culture, taken before transplantation. Stated subset: CFSE-low proliferating T cells sorted from roughly 6-day pre-transplant mixed lymphocyte reaction (GvH or HvG direction). The receptors were gathered from a human patient who was an organ donor for intestinal transplantation.

By share, this clone counts as medium-sized (0.01 to 0.1%). This rearrangement joins TRBV10-2 to TRBJ2-4, with 13 positions matching TRBD2. This CDR3 is 13 amino acids long. V shed 8 bases, J shed 7 bases, and the junction held 2 bases outside the gene matches. Germline CDR1 and CDR2: WSHSY and SAAADI. CDR3 in amino acids: CASALAGGNIQYF. Here the CDR3 DNA reads TGCGCCAGCGCACTAGCGGGGGGGAACATTCAGTACTTC.

This clone was counted many times. V is TRBV6-5 and J is TRBJ2-7; D call uncertain. V lost 6 bases to trimming and J lost 3 bases, with 6 bases between them. CDR1 and CDR2 from the germline V gene are MNHEY and SVGAGI. This CDR3 has 11 amino acids. This CDR3 is CASSSFYEQYF. The CDR3, as DNA: TGTGCCAGCAGCTCATTCTACGAGCAGTACTTC.

This clone ranks as medium-sized. The J gene is TRBJ2-7, the V gene TRBV6-5, with 10 bases that match TRBD1. Germline trimming cut 7 bases from V and 2 bases from J; bases unmatched to any gene: 5. The CDR3 spans 14 residues. Germline V gene lookup returns CDR1 MNHEY and CDR2 SVGAGI. The CDR3: CASKRDRGPYEQYF. The CDR3 bases are TGTGCCAGCAAAAGGGACAGGGGACCCTACGAGCAGTACTTC.

This clone turned up a few times. The V and J genes are TRBV28 and TRBJ1-2; 11 bases line up with TRBD1. The V segment lost 6 bases and the J segment 8 bases; nucleotides outside the gene matches: 2. Germline V gives CDR1 MDHEN, CDR2 SYDVKM. The CDR3 is 12 amino acids. CDR3 nucleotide sequence: TGTGCCAGCAGGCGGACAGGGGGCGGCTACACCTTC. It is translated as CASRRTGGGYTF.

This clone was seen only a few times. The gene calls are TRBV11-3 and TRBJ2-3, with D hard to call. The V gene lost 5 bases and the J gene lost 5 bases, with 8 bases spanning the gap. The CDR3 has 12 amino acids. Germline V gene sequence: CDR1 SGHNT, CDR2 YENEEA. As DNA, the CDR3 is TGTGCCAGCAGCCTTAACTTAGATACGCAGTATTTT. It is translated as CASSLNLDTQYF.

This chain joins TRBV5-5 and TRBJ2-7; D may be TRBD1 (6 bases). The ends were cut back, 4 bases at V and 4 bases at J, with 12 bases in the middle. The CDR3 length is 13 residues. Germline V gives CDR1 SGHKS, CDR2 YYEKEE (reference sequence). The CDR3 nucleotides are TGTGCCAGCAGCCGACAGGTAATATACGAGCAGTACTTC. It is translated as CASSRQVIYEQYF. Complete variable domain (other parts from reference TRBV5-5 and TRBJ2-7): DAGVTQSPTHLIKTRGQQVTLRCSPISGHKSVSWYQQVLGQGPQFIFQYYEKEERGRGNFPDRFSARQFPNYSSELNVNALLLGDSALYLCASSRQVIYEQYFGPGTRLTVT.

This clone appeared a few times. The V gene is TRBV6-1, the J gene TRBJ1-2, with unresolved D. The length of the CDR3 is 14 residues. Germline CDR1 MNHNS, CDR2 SASEGT. Trimming pared 5 bases from V and 0 bases from J, leaving 10 bases between. The CDR3 loop reads CASSRLNANYGYTF. The CDR3 DNA is TGTGCCAGCAGTAGGCTGAACGCTAACTATGGCTACACCTTC.

This clone was detected a few times. CDR3 coding DNA: TGCGCCAGCCTTGATGGGGCAGGGAGGTCACCCCTCCACTTT. Translated: CASLDGAGRSPLHF. J is TRBJ1-6 and V is TRBV10-2; a possible D gene is TRBD1 (5 bases). Germline V gene lookup returns CDR1 WSHSY and CDR2 SAAADI. The CDR3 extends over 14 amino acids. V lost 8 bases and J 10 bases, leaving 18 bases between the germline ends.

The table lists this clone with a few counts. The V call is TRBV11-2, the J call TRBJ2-3; TRBD1 is a possible D gene (6 bases). Germline V gene sequence: CDR1 SGHAT, CDR2 FQNNGV. This CDR3 has 18 amino acids. V shed 2 bases and J shed 1 base, with 19 bases lying between them. This CDR3 reads CASSLSVFRGSGTDTQYF. CDR3 in DNA: TGTGCCAGCAGCTTATCTGTTTTTAGGGGGTCTGGCACAGATACGCAGTATTTT.

This clone occurred a few times. The V gene is TRBV9, the J gene TRBJ2-7; 9 nucleotides agree with TRBD1. The CDR3 sequence is 13 residues long. Trimming at V came to 8 bases and at J to 5 bases, leaving 8 bases not matched to a gene. Germline V lookup: CDR1 SGDLS, CDR2 YYNGEE. CDR3 loop: CAREIQGAHEQYF. The CDR3 nucleotides are TGTGCCAGAGAGATACAGGGGGCCCACGAGCAGTACTTC.

By frequency in the sample, this clone is large. The chain uses TRBV6-1 and TRBJ1-2, with D hard to call. Per the germline V gene, CDR1 is MNHNS and CDR2 is SASEGT. V lost 0 bases to trimming and J lost 3 bases, with 8 bases between them. CDR3 size: 14 residues. The CDR3 is CASSEAADYYGYTF. The CDR3 region has the DNA TGTGCCAGCAGTGAAGCTGCAGACTACTATGGCTACACCTTC.

The rearrangement uses TRBV7-3 and TRBJ2-1, with 9 bases identical to TRBD1. The CDR3 runs 15 residues. After removal of 6 bases from V and 5 bases from J, the junction contained 8 bases not matched to a gene. The germline V gene has CDR1 SGHTA and CDR2 FQGTGA. CDR3 residues: CASRLKRTGDNEQFF. The CDR3, as DNA: TGTGCCAGCAGACTTAAAAGGACAGGGGACAATGAGCAGTTCTTC.

The chain employs TRBV19 and TRBJ1-1; TRBD1 matches 8 bases. J was trimmed by 8 bases and V by 5 bases; bases with no gene match: 10. Germline CDR1 reads LNHDA; CDR2 reads SQIVND (reference sequence). The CDR3 loop spans 14 amino acids. CDR3 protein: CASSHPGQAREAFF. The CDR3 region has the DNA TGTGCCAGTAGTCATCCGGGACAGGCGAGGGAAGCTTTCTTT.

By sample fraction, this clone is large (0.1 to 1%). The V call is TRBV5-1, the J call TRBJ1-2; D is perhaps TRBD1 (6 bases). The germline V gene encodes CDR1 SGHRS and CDR2 YFSETQ. Trimming removed 0 bases at V and 2 bases at J, with 11 bases between. The CDR3 loop spans 15 amino acids. CDR3 nucleotide sequence: TGCGCCAGCAGCTTGGCGTGGGGGCAGAACTATGGCTACACCTTC. This sequence encodes CASSLAWGQNYGYTF.

This clone showed up just a few times. The genes are TRBV5-1 and TRBJ2-3; tentative D call: TRBD2 (5 bases). The V gene lost 4 bases and the J gene lost 1 base, with 10 bases spanning the gap. The CDR3 sequence is 14 residues long. The germline gives CDR1 SGHRS, CDR2 YFSETQ. The CDR3 coding sequence is TGCGCCAGCAGCGTGACTAAGGGCACAGATACGCAGTATTTT. Translation: CASSVTKGTDTQYF.